This TCR beta chain derives from a study of blood T cell repertoires in COVID-19. On the study more broadly: The United States, Italy and Spain provided the acute and convalescent COVID-19 samples.

There are 15 residues in the CDR3. Per the germline V gene, CDR1 is SNHLY and CDR2 is FYNNEI. The J segment lost 2 bases and the V segment lost 6 bases, leaving 8 bases of the junction unmatched. Here immunoSEQ multiplex PCR was the method, and the copy in TCRdb shows in-frame clones only, minus some. The data hold 250,000 to 350,000 clones, with roughly 80% observed a single time. Followed over time, Seattle patients had been enrolled while infection was active. J is TRBJ2-3 and V is TRBV2; 7 bases agree with TRBD1. The specimen sequenced was peripheral blood. This receptor was obtained from a human donor with COVID-19, enrolled during active disease. The donor label of this sample is uncertain. The chain's CDR3 is CASSVDRASTDTQYF. In DNA form, the CDR3 reads TGTGCCAGCAGCGTCGACAGGGCCTCCACAGATACGCAGTATTTT.